The T cell receptor (beta chain) under discussion was sequenced for a study of blood T cells in healthy people across ages. Isolated per sample were at least 7 million PBMCs. Study results and limitations: Higher diversity, along with more naive CD4+ cells, distinguished long-lived donors from aged donors.

A second about 6 to 11 cycle PCR used barcoded and J-beta primers. TCRdb itself ran the 5' RACE reads through MiXCR, one entry per CDR3 protein. The sample includes 1.2 million to 1.5 million distinct CDR3 sequences, 59% of them seen just once. The sample holds a few counts of this clonotype. As yet, its antigen is unknown. This sequence originates from a man younger than 35 in good health. Sequencing was performed on blood.

This CDR3 is CASSLNPGFSGSTYEQYF. Written as DNA, the CDR3 is TGTGCCAGCAGTTTAAACCCCGGATTTAGCGGTTCGACCTACGAGCAGTACTTC. The gene calls are TRBV27 and TRBJ2-7; D possibly corresponds to TRBD2 (6 bases). The CDR3 is made up of 18 amino acids. Germline V gene sequence: CDR1 MNHEY, CDR2 SMNVEV (reference sequence). Trimming cost V 2 bases and J 2 bases, with 22 bases left between them.